This TCR beta chain was recovered during a study of cytomegalovirus exposure and HLA in healthy donors. The CDR3 consists of 13 residues. Trimming removed 2 bases from V and 2 bases from J, with 7 bases in between. Germline values: CDR1 SGHRS, CDR2 YFSETQ. Overall study results and limits: Presence/absence analyses assumed roughly uniform sequencing depth across donors.

The sample holds a few counts of this clone. Antigen: not known. Researchers ran the PCR with 60 Vbeta and 13 Jbeta primers. The protocol was immunoSEQ multiplex PCR, while the TCRdb copy is restricted to in-frame clones and leaves out a portion. The sample records some 87,000 clones, 78% being singletons. Material for sequencing was PBMCs. The chain links TRBV5-1 to TRBJ2-5; possibly TRBD1 for D (6 bases). This TCR was recovered from a man younger than 30 in good health and CMV-seropositive. This CDR3 is CASSFGQQETQYF. Written as DNA, the CDR3 is TGCGCCAGCAGCTTTGGACAGCAAGAGACCCAGTACTTC.